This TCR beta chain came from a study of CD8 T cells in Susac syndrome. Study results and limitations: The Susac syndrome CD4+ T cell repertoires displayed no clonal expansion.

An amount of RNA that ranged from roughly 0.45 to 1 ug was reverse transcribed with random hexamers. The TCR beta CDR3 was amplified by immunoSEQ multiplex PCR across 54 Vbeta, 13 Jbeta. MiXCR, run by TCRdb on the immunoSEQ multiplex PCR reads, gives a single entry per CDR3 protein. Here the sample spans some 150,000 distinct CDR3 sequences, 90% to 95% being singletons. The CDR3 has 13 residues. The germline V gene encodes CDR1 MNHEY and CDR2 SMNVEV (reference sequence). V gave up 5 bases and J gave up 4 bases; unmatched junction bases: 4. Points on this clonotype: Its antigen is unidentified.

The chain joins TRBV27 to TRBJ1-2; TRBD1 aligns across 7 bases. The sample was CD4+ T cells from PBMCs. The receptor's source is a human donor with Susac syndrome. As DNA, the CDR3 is TGTGCCAGCAGTAAACGACAGGGCTATGGCTACACCTTC. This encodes CASSKRQGYGYTF.